This is a list of T cell receptor beta chains from one sample in a study of T cell repertoires in cytomegalovirus infection. The antigens for these receptors are not known. MiXCR, run by TCRdb on the reads, gives a single entry per CDR3 protein. The data contain about 100,000 distinct CDR3 sequences, around 28% of them singletons. The sample in question was CD8+ T cells from cultured PBMCs, obtained from culture after CMV antigen stimulation. The source of these receptors is a human donor in good health (CMV status not recorded). Some clones in this sample may be carry-over from other donors' samples. Each CDR3 is given with its conserved first and last residue. Fields, in order: CDR3 protein, CDR3 DNA, D gene, V gene, J gene, clone size. A D gene is named only where the DNA matches it firmly. Rows may omit the clone size; those that give it use once, few, many or a size class.

CDR3: CASSFSLAGGPNTQYF
DNA: TGTGCCAGCAGTTTCTCGCTAGCGGGGGGGCCAAATACGCAGTATTTT
D: TRBD2
V: TRBV28
J: TRBJ2-3
size: NA

CDR3: CASSLTWDEQYF
DNA: TGTGCCAGCAGCTTAACGTGGGACGAGCAGTACTTC
D: NA
V: TRBV7-9
J: TRBJ2-7
size: few

CDR3: CASSLGPTGSMGNTEAFF
DNA: TGCGCCAGCAGCTTGGGGCCGACAGGTTCAATGGGGAACACTGAAGCTTTCTTT
D: NA
V: TRBV5-1
J: TRBJ1-1
size: NA

CDR3: CASSLKPQETQYF
DNA: TGTGCCAGCAGTTTAAAGCCCCAAGAGACCCAGTACTTC
D: NA
V: TRBV7-9
J: TRBJ2-5
size: NA

CDR3: CASSSSITGTIYTDTQYF
DNA: TGTGCCAGCAGTTCGAGCATCACCGGGACTATCTACACAGATACGCAGTATTTT
D: TRBD2
V: TRBV27
J: TRBJ2-3
size: many

CDR3: CASSPGAEKLFF
DNA: TGTGCCAGTAGCCCCGGGGCGGAAAAACTGTTTTTT
D: NA
V: TRBV19
J: TRBJ1-4
size: few

CDR3: CASSLSIGLPYEQYF
DNA: TGCGCCAGCAGCCTCAGTATAGGGTTGCCCTACGAGCAGTACTTC
D: NA
V: TRBV4-1
J: TRBJ2-7
size: few

CDR3: CATSRVSYQPQHF
DNA: TGTGCCACCAGCAGAGTCAGTTATCAGCCCCAGCATTTT
D: NA
V: TRBV15
J: TRBJ1-5
size: NA

CDR3: CASRAPTSGTIYF
DNA: TGTGCCAGCAGGGCCCCTACGAGCGGCACCATATATTTT
D: NA
V: TRBV6-5
J: TRBJ1-3
size: few

CDR3: CASSEGFGTGVVEQYF
DNA: TGTGCCAGCAGCGAAGGATTCGGGACAGGGGTTGTCGAGCAGTACTTC
D: TRBD1
V: TRBV16
J: TRBJ2-7
size: few

CDR3: CASSPLGFANEKLFF
DNA: TGTGCCAGCAGTCCCCTCGGATTCGCAAATGAAAAACTGTTTTTT
D: NA
V: TRBV28
J: TRBJ1-4
size: many

CDR3: CASSDIKGNQETQYF
DNA: TGTGCCAGCAGTGATATCAAAGGGAACCAAGAGACCCAGTACTTC
D: NA
V: TRBV25-1
J: TRBJ2-5
size: NA

CDR3: CASSLAGGFKSYEQYF
DNA: TGTGCCAGCAGTTTAGCGGGGGGGTTTAAATCCTACGAGCAGTACTTC
D: TRBD2
V: TRBV12-3/TRBV12-4
J: TRBJ2-7
size: NA

CDR3: CASSTGQFASYEQYF
DNA: TGTGCCAGCAGCACCGGACAGTTTGCCTCCTACGAGCAGTACTTC
D: NA
V: TRBV5-6
J: TRBJ2-7
size: many

CDR3: CATSNTGELFF
DNA: TGTGCCACCTCGAACACCGGGGAGCTGTTTTTT
D: NA
V: TRBV7-9
J: TRBJ2-2
size: NA

CDR3: CSARVWGGTGYEQYF
DNA: TGCAGTGCTAGAGTCTGGGGGGGGACCGGGTACGAGCAGTACTTC
D: TRBD2
V: TRBV20-1
J: TRBJ2-7
size: NA

CDR3: CASSSAIAGGRYEQFF
DNA: TGTGCCAGCAGCTCAGCGATTGCGGGGGGCAGGTATGAGCAGTTCTTC
D: TRBD2
V: TRBV7-2
J: TRBJ2-1
size: NA

CDR3: CASSLEQGVPWNEQFF
DNA: TGTGCCAGCAGCTTGGAACAGGGGGTCCCGTGGAATGAGCAGTTCTTC
D: TRBD1
V: TRBV5-6
J: TRBJ2-1
size: NA

CDR3: CASRPGTGNTEAFF
DNA: TGTGCCAGCAGACCCGGAACCGGGAACACTGAAGCTTTCTTT
D: NA
V: TRBV5-8
J: TRBJ1-1
size: few

CDR3: CASSLQGTVNTEAFF
DNA: TGTGCCAGCAGCTTGCAGGGGACGGTGAACACTGAAGCTTTCTTT
D: NA
V: TRBV5-4
J: TRBJ1-1
size: many

CDR3: CASTNRGAYSSSEAFF
DNA: TGTGCCAGCACCAACCGGGGAGCCTACTCTAGCTCTGAAGCTTTCTTT
D: NA
V: TRBV6-2/TRBV6-3
J: TRBJ1-1
size: NA

CDR3: CASSQSNNEQFF
DNA: TGTGCCAGCAGTCAGAGCAACAATGAGCAGTTCTTC
D: NA
V: TRBV12-3/TRBV12-4
J: TRBJ2-1
size: few

CDR3: CASSKWRGDPAYNEQFF
DNA: TGTGCCAGCAGCAAGTGGCGGGGGGACCCAGCGTACAATGAGCAGTTCTTC
D: TRBD2
V: TRBV7-6
J: TRBJ2-1
size: many

CDR3: CSARDYSGVSSYNEQFF
DNA: TGCAGTGCTAGAGATTACAGCGGGGTGAGCTCCTACAATGAGCAGTTCTTC
D: TRBD2
V: TRBV20-1
J: TRBJ2-1
size: many

CDR3: CASSPIQGVDGYTF
DNA: TGTGCCAGCAGCCCAATACAGGGAGTGGATGGCTACACCTTC
D: NA
V: TRBV13
J: TRBJ1-2
size: NA

CDR3: CASSHEVGQTNTEAFF
DNA: TGCGCCAGCAGCCATGAAGTGGGACAGACGAACACTGAAGCTTTCTTT
D: TRBD1
V: TRBV4-1
J: TRBJ1-1
size: NA

CDR3: CASSPIGRVIDTGELFF
DNA: TGTGCCAGCAGTCCAATAGGCAGGGTTATCGACACCGGGGAGCTGTTTTTT
D: NA
V: TRBV25-1
J: TRBJ2-2
size: NA

CDR3: CASSREAANTEAFF
DNA: TGTGCCAGCAGCCGGGAGGCAGCGAACACTGAAGCTTTCTTT
D: NA
V: TRBV7-9
J: TRBJ1-1
size: NA

CDR3: CASSPPAEYEQYF
DNA: TGTGCCAGCAGCCCCCCGGCGGAATACGAGCAGTACTTC
D: NA
V: TRBV7-9
J: TRBJ2-7
size: NA

CDR3: CASSLAGGTINTGELFF
DNA: TGCGCCAGCAGCTTGGCCGGGGGGACGATCAACACCGGGGAGCTGTTTTTT
D: TRBD2
V: TRBV5-1
J: TRBJ2-2
size: many

CDR3: CASSQTVSNQPQHF
DNA: TGTGCCAGCAGTCAGACAGTCAGCAATCAGCCCCAGCATTTT
D: NA
V: TRBV6-5
J: TRBJ1-5
size: many

CDR3: CASSTDSSYEQYF
DNA: TGTGCCAGTTCCACCGATTCATCCTACGAGCAGTACTTC
D: NA
V: TRBV28
J: TRBJ2-7
size: many

CDR3: CASSLGSETEAFF
DNA: TGTGCCAGCAGCTTAGGGTCAGAGACTGAAGCTTTCTTT
D: NA
V: TRBV7-3
J: TRBJ1-1
size: few

CDR3: CASSLWMGLGEQYF
DNA: TGTGCCAGCAGCTTGTGGATGGGTTTAGGCGAGCAGTACTTC
D: NA
V: TRBV5-4
J: TRBJ2-7
size: NA

CDR3: CASSFSPSYGYTF
DNA: TGTGCCAGCAGTTTCAGCCCCTCCTATGGCTACACCTTC
D: NA
V: TRBV12-3/TRBV12-4
J: TRBJ1-2
size: NA

CDR3: CASSEWSYNEQFF
DNA: TGTGCCAGCAGTGAGTGGTCCTACAATGAGCAGTTCTTC
D: NA
V: TRBV2
J: TRBJ2-1
size: many

CDR3: CASSYGGTAYEQYF
DNA: TGTGCCAGCAGTTACGGGGGTACAGCCTACGAGCAGTACTTC
D: NA
V: TRBV6-6
J: TRBJ2-7
size: few

CDR3: CASSSSEANTGELFF
DNA: TGTGCCAGTAGTTCTAGCGAAGCGAACACCGGGGAGCTGTTTTTT
D: NA
V: TRBV19
J: TRBJ2-2
size: NA

CDR3: CASSSSGQITEAFF
DNA: TGTGCCAGCAGCTCCTCGGGACAGATCACTGAAGCTTTCTTT
D: TRBD1
V: TRBV7-9
J: TRBJ1-1
size: many

CDR3: CASIGYRDNSFYGYTF
DNA: TGTGCCAGCATCGGTTACCGGGACAACTCATTCTATGGCTACACCTTC
D: NA
V: TRBV7-2
J: TRBJ1-2
size: NA

CDR3: CASSYSTGNEKLFF
DNA: TGTGCCAGCAGTTACTCTACCGGTAATGAAAAACTGTTTTTT
D: NA
V: TRBV6-5
J: TRBJ1-4
size: NA

CDR3: CSVAVADNQPQHF
DNA: TGCAGCGTTGCCGTTGCAGACAATCAGCCCCAGCATTTT
D: NA
V: TRBV29-1
J: TRBJ1-5
size: NA

CDR3: CASSYGQGVGGYTF
DNA: TGTGCCAGCAGTTACGGACAGGGTGTGGGAGGCTACACCTTC
D: TRBD1
V: TRBV6-5
J: TRBJ1-2
size: NA

CDR3: CASSLVGGVGDEQYF
DNA: TGTGCCAGCAGCTTAGTGGGGGGGGTCGGCGACGAGCAGTACTTC
D: TRBD2
V: TRBV7-8
J: TRBJ2-7
size: many

CDR3: CASSLEVGAGQYF
DNA: TGCGCCAGCAGCTTGGAGGTTGGGGCCGGGCAGTACTTC
D: NA
V: TRBV5-1
J: TRBJ2-7
size: NA

CDR3: CASTQGSGSPLHF
DNA: TGTGCCAGCACGCAGGGCTCGGGTTCACCCCTCCACTTT
D: NA
V: TRBV12-3/TRBV12-4
J: TRBJ1-6
size: once

CDR3: CASSPPTGQNTGELFF
DNA: TGTGCCAGCAGCCCCCCCACGGGGCAGAACACCGGGGAGCTGTTTTTT
D: NA
V: TRBV7-9
J: TRBJ2-2
size: NA